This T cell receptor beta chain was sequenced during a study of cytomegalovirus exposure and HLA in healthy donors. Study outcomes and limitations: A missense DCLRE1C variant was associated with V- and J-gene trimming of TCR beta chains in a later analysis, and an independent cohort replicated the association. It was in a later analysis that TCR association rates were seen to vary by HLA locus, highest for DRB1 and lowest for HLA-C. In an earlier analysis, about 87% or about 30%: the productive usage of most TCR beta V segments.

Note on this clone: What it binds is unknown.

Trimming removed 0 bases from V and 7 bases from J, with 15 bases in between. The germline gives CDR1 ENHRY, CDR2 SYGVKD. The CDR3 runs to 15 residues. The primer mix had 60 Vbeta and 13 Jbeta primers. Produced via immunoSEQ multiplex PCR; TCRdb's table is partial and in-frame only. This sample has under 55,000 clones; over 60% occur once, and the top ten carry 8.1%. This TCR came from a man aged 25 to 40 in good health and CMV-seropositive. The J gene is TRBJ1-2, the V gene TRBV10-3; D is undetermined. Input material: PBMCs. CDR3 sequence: CAISESEGLSLGYTF. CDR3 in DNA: TGTGCCATCAGTGAGTCCGAGGGTCTGAGTCTTGGCTACACCTTC.